The clone carrying this TCR beta chain was seen at least ten times. What it binds is not known. J lost 0 bases, V lost 5 bases, and 2 bases had no gene match. The CDR3 loop spans 14 amino acids. CDR1 DFQATT and CDR2 SNEGSKA come from the germline V gene (reference sequence). The record originates from a study of T cell repertoires in cytomegalovirus infection. Study-wide findings and caveats: What dominated the ex vivo response were HLA-C-restricted CMV-specific TCR beta clonotypes.

A single record per CDR3 protein comes from TCRdb applying MiXCR to the reads. The repertoire consists of about 310,000 distinct CDR3 sequences, with around a sixth occurring once and the leading ten covering approximately 12%. The source material was PBMCs. The rearrangement links TRBV20-1 to TRBJ2-3, with 10 positions matching TRBD2. The clonotype was recovered from a human donor in good health (CMV status not recorded). Some clones in this sample may be carry-over from other donors' samples. In DNA form, the CDR3 reads TGCAGTGCTTATAGCGGGGGGAGCACAGATACGCAGTATTTT. Translating it yields CSAYSGGSTDTQYF.